This T cell receptor (beta chain) was observed in a study of T and B cells in COVID-19 patients. Study details: Active-infection patients were older, median roughly 67 years, than recovered patients, median approximately 35 years.

Blood genomic DNA input for TRB amplification was roughly 220-500 ng. Points from the study as a whole: There were thousands of TCR clusters exclusive to the recovered cohort, approximately 34 with low generation probability. Active COVID-19 showed highly clonal TRB repertoires; recovery showed diversity and richness above healthy donors.

BIOMED2 TRB-A/B primer pools were used in multiplex TRB PCR. TCRdb re-analysed the multiplex PCR reads in MiXCR, keeping a single row per CDR3 protein. The sample includes around 8,000 distinct CDR3 sequences, roughly 25% of them seen just once. Germline V CDR1 and CDR2: KGHSH, LQKENI. V was pared by 2 bases and J by 3 bases, with 0 bases of the junction left unmatched. This CDR3 region has 13 residues. This clonotype has a handful of counts. Antigen specificity is unknown. Sequencing was done on a sample of blood. The chain joins TRBV18 to TRBJ2-5, with TRBD2 identical over 7 bases. The sequence came from a human donor with active COVID-19. This chain's CDR3 is CASSPGGEETQYF. The CDR3, as DNA: TGTGCCAGCTCACCAGGGGGGGAAGAGACCCAGTACTTC.